This T cell receptor (beta chain) was captured by sequencing in a study of cytomegalovirus exposure and HLA in healthy donors. Study at large: From 150 million to 200 million T cells, an earlier analysis saw 90 million to 130 million unique TCR beta sequences.

Study-level findings and limits: TCR beta V- and J-gene trimming was later associated with a missense DCLRE1C variant. The classifier, whose performance was assessed in both the original and validation cohorts, reportedly diagnosed cytomegalovirus status with high specificity and sensitivity.

The PCR made use of 60 Vbeta and 13 Jbeta primers. Repertoires were generated with immunoSEQ multiplex PCR, while TCRdb's copy carries only in-frame clones and drops some. The sample lists fewer than 55,000 clones; around 58% were seen once. V lost 0 bases and J 3 bases, leaving 9 bases between the germline ends. The CDR3 has 15 residues. Germline V lookup: CDR1 LGHNA, CDR2 YNFKEQ. In the case of this clone: Its antigen is still unknown.

The chain employs TRBV4-2 and TRBJ1-5; TRBD1 is a possible D gene (5 bases). The sequence derives from a man aged 55-75 years in good health and CMV-seropositive. The sample was PBMCs. The CDR3 region has the DNA TGTGCCAGCAGCCAAGACGGACAAATCAATCAGCCCCAGCATTTT. Its translation: CASSQDGQINQPQHF.